This TCR beta chain is from a study of CD8+ T cells in alopecia areata. Overall study results and limits: Among patients, TCR sharing was less clear than in mice, a difference possibly due in part to HLA diversity in the patient population. Researchers report lesional scalp, most notably alopecia totalis/universalis, outstripped normal scalp in clonality.

To note about this clone: Its matching antigen is unknown.

Sample treatment: oral pan-JAK inhibitor, 5-10 mg twice daily. Sorting from PBMCs produced CD4+ and CD8+ T cells. With V trimmed by 5 bases and J by 2 bases, 5 bases remained unmatched. From germline, CDR1 is SGHRS and CDR2 YFSETQ. The CDR3 extends over 15 amino acids. Extracted RNA was reverse transcribed, and the resulting cDNA served as sequencing template. Assay used: immunoSEQ multiplex PCR; TCRdb lists only in-frame clones, some missing. The sample shows approximately 300,000 clones, about 62% of them seen only once. The clonotype was recovered from a human donor with alopecia areata. The material was CD4+ T cells sorted from blood, obtained at week 24, from a patient treated with tofacitinib. The J gene is TRBJ2-1, the V gene TRBV5-1; 9 bases map to TRBD1. DNA for the CDR3: TGCGCCAGCAGTCGAACAGGGGGCGCCTACAATGAGCAGTTCTTC. Translated: CASSRTGGAYNEQFF.